The clone carrying this T cell receptor beta chain was counted between two and nine times. Antigen unknown. The record originates from a study of T cells in Graves' hyperthyroidism and ophthalmopathy. Patients with uncontrolled infections, other autoimmune diseases, pregnancy or lactation were excluded. The diagnostic basis comprised clinical symptoms, serum thyroxine and TRAb, thyroid ultrasound and orbital computed tomography. The PBMCs had their origin in 10 ml of fresh peripheral blood. Study-wide results and limits: Prediction of ophthalmopathy progression came a median around 6 months pre-onset.

Using RNA transcripts as the source, TCR beta CDR3 regions were amplified. HTBI primers drove first-round RT-PCR of the TCR CDR3. TCRdb reprocessed the multiplex PCR reads with MiXCR, giving one entry per CDR3 protein. Of about 740,000 distinct CDR3 sequences in the sample, 14% are singletons; the top ten hold about 9.4%. Trimming took 2 bases from V and 4 from J; bases not matched to a gene: 6. The CDR3 runs to 15 residues. The TCR was taken from a woman aged 18-29 years with Graves' hyperthyroidism. The chain joins TRBV12-3 or TRBV12-4 to TRBJ2-3; 7 bases are a match to TRBD1. Sequencing was carried out using blood. Here the CDR3 reads CASSLSRGIPDTQYF. The CDR3 DNA reads TGTGCCAGCAGTTTATCCAGGGGGATCCCAGATACGCAGTATTTT.